One and the same sample provided the 22 T cell receptor beta chains below, sequenced in a study of blood T cell repertoires in COVID-19. Data came from immunoSEQ multiplex PCR; TCRdb stores just in-frame clones and leaves some out. Of approximately 400,000 clones in the sample, 81% were seen once. Sequenced: peripheral blood. All receptors come from a human donor with acute or convalescent COVID-19. The donor label of this sample is uncertain.

The chain couples TRBV18 to TRBJ1-5; 7 bases line up with TRBD1. In germline, CDR1 is KGHSH, CDR2 LQKENI. V shed 5 bases, J shed 10 bases, and the junction held 8 bases outside the gene matches. The CDR3 consists of 13 residues. This chain's CDR3 is CASSRQGGEPQHF. In DNA form, the CDR3 reads TGTGCCAGCTCAAGACAGGGTGGCGAACCCCAGCATTTT.

The rearrangement uses TRBV30 and TRBJ2-5; TRBD1 matches 8 bases. The CDR3 consists of 14 residues. Germline lookup yields CDR1 GTSNPN and CDR2 SVGIG (reference sequence). J lost 2 bases, V lost 4 bases, and 6 bases had no gene match. CDR3 DNA sequence: TGTGCCTGGAAAATCAGACAGGGGCAAGAGACCCAGTACTTC. Its protein is CAWKIRQGQETQYF.

Written as DNA, the CDR3 is TGTGCCAGCAGTGAACTCCGTACTAGACAAGAGACCCAGTACTTC. It yields the protein CASSELRTRQETQYF. The chain uses TRBV6-1 and TRBJ2-5; maybe TRBD2 (5 bases). V was shortened by 2 bases and J by 2 bases, with 12 bases between the two germline ends. Germline V lookup: CDR1 MNHNS, CDR2 SASEGT. This CDR3 contains 15 residues.

The genes are TRBV18 and TRBJ2-5; TRBD1 might be the D (6 bases). CDR1 is KGHSH and CDR2 is LQKENI in the germline V gene. The CDR3 spans 13 residues. Trimming cost V 2 bases and J 5 bases, with 9 bases left between them. DNA for the CDR3: TGTGCCAGCTCACCAGGGACACTGGAGACCCAGTACTTC. Its protein is CASSPGTLETQYF. Supplemented by reference TRBV18 and TRBJ2-5, the full variable domain reads NAGVMQNPRHLVRRRGQEARLRCSPMKGHSHVYWYRQLPEEGLKFMVYLQKENIIDESGMPKERFSAEFPKEGPSILRIQQVVRGDSAAYFCASSPGTLETQYFGPGTRLLVL.

V usage is TRBV7-6 and J usage is TRBJ2-1; D might be TRBD1 (6 bases). V lost 5 bases, J lost 11 bases, and 13 bases lay in between. CDR3 size: 12 residues. Germline V gene data show CDR1 as SGHVS and CDR2 as FNYEAQ. The CDR3 sequence is CASSHERDKQFF. CDR3 sequence (DNA): TGTGCCAGCAGCCATGAGAGGGACAAGCAGTTCTTC.

The chain employs TRBV5-1 and TRBJ1-3; 11 nucleotides agree with TRBD1. The trim removed 8 bases at V and 0 bases at J, leaving 1 base unmatched. The CDR3 sequence is 14 residues long. The germline gives CDR1 SGHRS, CDR2 YFSETQ. This CDR3 reads CASGTGGSGNTIYF. The CDR3 region has the DNA TGCGCCAGTGGGACAGGGGGCTCTGGAAACACCATATATTTT.

The chain uses TRBV2 and TRBJ2-3, with D perhaps matching TRBD1 (7 bases). Per germline, CDR1 SNHLY and CDR2 FYNNEI. V was pared by 2 bases and J by 7 bases, with 19 bases between. The CDR3 is 16 amino acids. The CDR3 is CASSETRGLATNTQYF. CDR3 nucleotide sequence: TGTGCCAGCAGTGAAACTAGGGGGCTAGCGACGAATACGCAGTATTTT.

The chain has TRBV14 and TRBJ2-3, with 8 bases matching TRBD2. V gave up 4 bases and J gave up 0 bases; unmatched junction bases: 9. From germline, CDR1 is SGHDN and CDR2 FVKESK. This CDR3 is 17 amino acids long. Written as DNA, the CDR3 is TGTGCCAGCAGCCCATGGACTAGCAGTTCTAGCACAGATACGCAGTATTTT. Protein: CASSPWTSSSSTDTQYF. The full variable domain, completed using reference TRBV14 and TRBJ2-3, is EAGVTQFPSHSVIEKGQTVTLRCDPISGHDNLYWYRRVMGKEIKFLLHFVKESKQDESGMPNNRFLAERTGGTYSTLKVQPAELEDSGVYFCASSPWTSSSSTDTQYFGPGTRLTVL.

The chain carries TRBV7-5 and TRBJ2-1; TRBD2, the table's D call, was not compared with the DNA. TRBV7-5 is listed as a pseudogene. CDR3 length: 15 residues. CDR3 sequence: CVPNLDGGAYNEQFF. Here the CDR3 DNA reads TGTGTTCCGAACCTGGATGGGGGGGCTTACAATGAGCAGTTCTTC.

V gene TRBV3-1 (or the pseudogene TRBV3-2) combines with J gene TRBJ2-5; a possible D gene is TRBD1 (6 bases). The CDR3 is 15 residues long. Trimming left V 4 bases short and J 2 bases short, with 14 bases between. Germline assignment: CDR1 LGHDT and CDR2 YNNKEL (reference sequence). The CDR3 region has the DNA TGTGCCAGCAGCCGCGGCAGAACAGGGCAAGAGACCCAGTACTTC. As protein: CASSRGRTGQETQYF.

The chain links TRBV7-9 to TRBJ2-1; 9 bases are shared with TRBD1. The germline CDR1 and CDR2 sequences are SEHNR and FQNEAQ (reference sequence). This CDR3 comprises 16 residues. The V gene end was trimmed by 1 base and the J gene end by 0 bases; junction bases not matched to a gene: 1. The CDR3 DNA reads as TGTGCCAGCAGCTTAGGGGGACAGGGCTCCTACAATGAGCAGTTCTTC. Protein product: CASSLGGQGSYNEQFF.

The J gene is TRBJ1-2, the V gene TRBV30; tentative D call: TRBD1 (6 bases). V was clipped by 3 bases and J by 8 bases, with 10 bases between them. This CDR3 is built from 11 residues. Per germline, CDR1 GTSNPN and CDR2 SVGIG (reference sequence). The CDR3 here is CAWSNRVGYTF. In DNA, the CDR3 is TGTGCCTGGAGCAACAGGGTAGGCTACACCTTC.

The chain has TRBV12-3 or TRBV12-4 and TRBJ2-3; D is possibly TRBD1 (5 bases). Trimming cost V 4 bases and J 9 bases, with 8 bases left between them. The CDR3 length is 11 residues. CDR3 sequence: CASSSRQTQYF. Here the CDR3 DNA reads TGTGCCAGCAGTTCCAGACAGACGCAGTATTTT.

V usage is TRBV18 and J usage is TRBJ2-2, with D uncertain. Germline CDR1 KGHSH, CDR2 LQKENI. Trimming took off 3 bases at V and 8 bases at J, with 10 bases between the two ends. The CDR3 runs 13 residues. CDR3: CASSPRVLGELFF. Written as DNA, the CDR3 is TGTGCCAGCTCACCGCGAGTTTTAGGGGAGCTGTTTTTT.

The chain combines TRBV18 with TRBJ2-1; TRBD2 matches at 8 bases. The germline gives CDR1 KGHSH, CDR2 LQKENI. V shed 2 bases and J 7 bases; nucleotides not matched to a gene: 10. The CDR3 consists of 16 residues. CDR3 residues: CASSPMRTSSLNEQFF. The CDR3 DNA follows: TGTGCCAGCTCACCAATGAGGACTAGCAGCTTGAATGAGCAGTTCTTC. The full variable domain, completed using reference TRBV18 and TRBJ2-1, is NAGVMQNPRHLVRRRGQEARLRCSPMKGHSHVYWYRQLPEEGLKFMVYLQKENIIDESGMPKERFSAEFPKEGPSILRIQQVVRGDSAAYFCASSPMRTSSLNEQFFGPGTRLTVL.

The chain combines TRBV7-8 with TRBJ1-1, with 7 bases fitting TRBD1. V shed 5 bases, J shed 0 bases, and the junction held 12 bases outside the gene matches. Germline assignment: CDR1 SGHVS and CDR2 FQNEAQ. The CDR3 has 17 residues. CDR3 sequence (DNA): TGTGCCAGCAGCATAATGGGACAGAACTACATGAACACTGAAGCTTTCTTT. Amino acid sequence: CASSIMGQNYMNTEAFF.

The J gene is TRBJ2-7, the V gene TRBV7-9, with D possibly being TRBD2 (6 bases). Between the trimmed V and J ends, which lost 5 bases and 0 bases, there was a span of 20 bases. CDR1 is SEHNR and CDR2 is FQNEAQ in the germline V gene (reference sequence). The CDR3 spans 17 residues. CDR3 nucleotides: TGTGCCAGCAGCATACCTCTAGCGCCAGGATCCTCCTACGAGCAGTACTTC. This sequence encodes CASSIPLAPGSSYEQYF.

The V gene is TRBV28, the J gene TRBJ1-1; D uncertain. CDR1 and CDR2 (germline): MDHEN, SYDVKM. The length of the CDR3 is 15 residues. With 5 bases removed from V and 0 bases from J, the gap between germline ends came to 13 bases. The CDR3 is CASSLPGTVNTEAFF. CDR3 nucleotide sequence: TGTGCCAGCAGTCTCCCCGGAACAGTGAACACTGAAGCTTTCTTT.

The gene calls are TRBV29-1 and TRBJ2-3, with 8 positions matching TRBD2. This CDR3 spans 14 amino acids. V trimming: 2 bases; J trimming: 4 bases; junction bases outside the gene matches: 5. Germline V gene lookup returns CDR1 SQVTM and CDR2 ANQGSEA. The CDR3 protein is CSVEIGGAADTQYF. DNA of the CDR3: TGCAGCGTTGAAATCGGGGGGGCAGCAGATACGCAGTATTTT.

The rearrangement uses TRBV7-8 and TRBJ1-2; 12 bases agree with TRBD1. V shed 5 bases, J shed 4 bases, and the junction held 8 bases outside the gene matches. The CDR3 is made up of 16 amino acids. Germline V lookup: CDR1 SGHVS, CDR2 FQNEAQ. This CDR3 reads CASSLGTGGAGYGYTF. The CDR3 nucleotides read TGTGCCAGCAGCCTCGGGACAGGGGGCGCGGGCTATGGCTACACCTTC.

This clone was seen just once. The CDR3 nucleotides are TGTGCCATCAGTGGGACAGGGGCTCTGAACACTGAAGCTTTCTTT. Protein product: CAISGTGALNTEAFF. The genes are TRBV10-3 and TRBJ1-1; TRBD1 aligns across 9 bases. The length of the CDR3 is 15 residues. J lost 0 bases, V lost 4 bases, and 3 bases had no gene match. Germline V gives CDR1 ENHRY, CDR2 SYGVKD.

The chain uses TRBV7-9 and TRBJ1-5; 10 nucleotides align to TRBD1. CDR3 length: 15 residues. The junction had 4 bases not matched to a gene; V was cut back by 4 bases and J by 4 bases. The germline gives CDR1 SEHNR, CDR2 FQNEAQ (reference sequence). CDR3 in amino acids: CASSYGTGVNQPQHF. CDR3 nucleotides: TGTGCCAGCAGCTACGGGACAGGGGTTAATCAGCCCCAGCATTTT.